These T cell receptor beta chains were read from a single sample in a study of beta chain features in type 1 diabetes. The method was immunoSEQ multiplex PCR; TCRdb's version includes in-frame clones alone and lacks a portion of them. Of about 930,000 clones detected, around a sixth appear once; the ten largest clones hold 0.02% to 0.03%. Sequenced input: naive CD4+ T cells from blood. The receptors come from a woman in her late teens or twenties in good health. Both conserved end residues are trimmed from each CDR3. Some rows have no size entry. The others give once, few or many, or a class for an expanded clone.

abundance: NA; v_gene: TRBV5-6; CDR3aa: ASSLATGDTDTQY
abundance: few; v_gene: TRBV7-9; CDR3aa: ASSLWLIGELF
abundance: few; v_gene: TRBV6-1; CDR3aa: ASSEWHSSYEQY
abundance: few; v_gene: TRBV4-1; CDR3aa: ASSQPYPTRTMNTEAF
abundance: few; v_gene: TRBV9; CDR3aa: ASSPSGTGGRVQQY
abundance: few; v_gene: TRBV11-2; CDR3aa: ASSPTKREQF
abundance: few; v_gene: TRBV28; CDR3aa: ASSNSGSSYEQY
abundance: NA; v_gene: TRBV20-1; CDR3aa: SAYRGHT
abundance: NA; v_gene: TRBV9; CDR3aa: ASSVAPPGELF
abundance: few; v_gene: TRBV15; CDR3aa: ATSREPNTGELF
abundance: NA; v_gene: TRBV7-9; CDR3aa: ASSLLQGNTEAF
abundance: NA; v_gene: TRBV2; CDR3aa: ASSDSSTNEKLF
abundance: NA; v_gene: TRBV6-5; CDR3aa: ASPAHYGRDEQY
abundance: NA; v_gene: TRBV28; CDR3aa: ASSFLNFPGLAGTPRDTQY
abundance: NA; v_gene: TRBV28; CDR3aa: ASSLPYGDTQY
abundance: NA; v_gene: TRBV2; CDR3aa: ASSEATPQETQY
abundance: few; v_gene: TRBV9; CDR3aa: ASSAAGLAEYNEQF
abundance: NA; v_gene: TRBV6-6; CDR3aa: ASSYSRTRGEDIQY
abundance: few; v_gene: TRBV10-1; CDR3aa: ASSEFTASYNEQF
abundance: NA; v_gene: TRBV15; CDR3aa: ATSIGLAGVETQY
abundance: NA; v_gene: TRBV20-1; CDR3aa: SVPDGYT
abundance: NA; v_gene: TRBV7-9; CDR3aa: ASSQDLSGTSRSSGYT
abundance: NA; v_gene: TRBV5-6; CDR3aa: ASSFHDRKSYEQY
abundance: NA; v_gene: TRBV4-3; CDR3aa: ASSQAFRTSVNEQY